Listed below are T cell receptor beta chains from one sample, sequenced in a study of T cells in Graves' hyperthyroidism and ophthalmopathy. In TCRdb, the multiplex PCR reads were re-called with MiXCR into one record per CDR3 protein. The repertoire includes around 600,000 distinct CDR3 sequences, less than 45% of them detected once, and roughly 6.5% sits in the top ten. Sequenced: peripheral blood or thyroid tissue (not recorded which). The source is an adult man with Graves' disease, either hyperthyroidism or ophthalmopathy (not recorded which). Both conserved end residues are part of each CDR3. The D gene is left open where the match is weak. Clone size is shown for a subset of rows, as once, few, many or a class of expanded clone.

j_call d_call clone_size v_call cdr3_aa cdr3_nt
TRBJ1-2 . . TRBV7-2 CASSLRGNYGYTF TGTGCCAGCAGTTTACGCGGTAACTATGGCTACACCTTC
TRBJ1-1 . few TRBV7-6 CASSSHTAATEAFF TGTGCCAGCAGCTCCCACACGGCCGCAACTGAAGCTTTCTTT
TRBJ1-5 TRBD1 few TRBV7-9 CASSQDDRGSNQPQHF TGTGCCAGCAGCCAAGATGACAGGGGGAGCAATCAGCCCCAGCATTTT
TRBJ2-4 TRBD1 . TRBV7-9 CASSLPGGIQYF TGTGCCAGCAGCTTACCAGGGGGCATTCAGTACTTC
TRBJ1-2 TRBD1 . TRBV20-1 CSARGTGPDYGYTF TGCAGTGCTAGGGGGACAGGGCCTGACTATGGCTACACCTTC
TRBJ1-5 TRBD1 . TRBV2 CASSDLTGNNQPQHF TGTGCCAGCAGTGATCTGACAGGGAACAATCAGCCCCAGCATTTT
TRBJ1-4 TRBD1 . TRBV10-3 CAISSEAGGSNEKLFF TGTGCCATCAGCTCGGAGGCAGGGGGATCTAATGAAAAACTGTTTTTT
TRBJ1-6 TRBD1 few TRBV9 CASSASLRDRGLNSPLHF TGTGCCAGCAGCGCCTCCCTCCGGGACAGGGGGCTTAATTCACCCCTCCACTTT
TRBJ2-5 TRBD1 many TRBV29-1 CSVGGQDLETQYF TGCAGCGTTGGAGGACAGGATCTCGAGACCCAGTACTTC
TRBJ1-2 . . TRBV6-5 CASRDGPNHGYTF TGTGCCAGCAGGGACGGACCTAACCATGGCTACACCTTC